This T cell receptor beta chain was sequenced for a study of blood T cell repertoires in COVID-19 (dated by TCRdb to 2020 to 2021). In terms of the full investigation: The collaborator samples originated in the United States, Italy and Spain and spanned the acute and convalescent phases of COVID-19. The prospective study material was composed of cDNA or gDNA derived from T cells, B-cell-depleted T cells, or PBMCs. Subjects who had been exposed to COVID-19, were actively infected with it, or had recovered from it provided the deeply sampled blood TCRbeta repertoires that made up the dataset. A freely available public database, intended as a resource for researchers studying the immune response to SARS-CoV-2, is where the repertoires were released. The samples were drawn from the first 160 participants of the ongoing ImmuneRACE study and from some 1,300 subjects provided by 6 global collaborators. Nearly every sample came with metadata listing a de-identified subject ID, COVID-19 status, age in years and sex. Where available, HLA class I and class II types were taken from metadata supplied by the sample provider and were not determined by assay-based typing.

TCRbeta CDR3 regions were amplified from genomic DNA using the immunoSEQ Assay, a bias-controlled multiplex PCR. The original pipeline was this. Within the assay, amplification of reference gene primers was used to estimate how many nucleated cells each sample contained. To quantify the absolute abundance of each unique TCRbeta CDR3 rearrangement, sequence reads were collapsed and filtered. For each sample, productive Simpson clonality was calculated by taking the square root of Simpson's diversity index across productive rearrangements. TCRdb stores this immuneACCESS table with in-frame sequences only. Part of the clones is absent; in the studies checked, under half of the shortfall reflects unresolved V genes, and no reason is known for the rest. V, J and clone size reflect that table, while D and trimming were determined from the DNA. The sample has approximately 210,000 clones on record, 85% to 90% of them singletons. The biggest ten clones account for approximately 10% of the sample.

Summary of the overall study and its limitations: The amount of clinical and demographic metadata varied by source and participant and was provided uncurated.

As concerns this clone: There is no known antigen for this receptor. Base qualities are not at hand, and no much larger clone is one base apart.

One collaborating source in Seattle enrolled patients during active infection and followed them longitudinally through the course of disease. Collaborating institutions collected whole blood in K2EDTA tubes following their own protocols. For TCRbeta analysis, collaborators shipped samples in one of three forms: frozen whole blood, isolated PBMCs, or DNA extracted from either of those sample types. The TCR was taken from a man aged 50 to 59 with COVID-19, enrolled during active disease. The sequenced sample was peripheral blood.

The sequenced DNA is TGTGCCAGCAGCTTGCAAGGGGGCGGTGAGACCCAGTACTTC. This yields the protein CASSLQGGGETQYF. The sequence joins TRBV5-6 to TRBJ2-5, with TRBD1 identical over 7 junction bases. Reading from cysteine to phenylalanine, the CDR3 counts 14 amino acids. Only CDR3 DNA remains: 42 bases, in frame from the first base. V is cut back by 1 base and J by 5 bases, with 5 bases in the junction unmatched. The germline V gene supplies CDR1 SGHDT and CDR2 YYEEEE.